The clone carrying this T cell receptor (beta chain) showed up just a few times. The CDR3 has 14 amino acids. V lost 2 bases and J 4 bases, leaving 12 bases between the germline ends. Germline lookup yields CDR1 MDHEN and CDR2 SYDVKM. Using RNA transcripts as the source, TCR beta CDR3 regions were amplified. With the HTBI primer set, the TCR CDR3 went through a first round of RT-PCR. Using its own MiXCR run on the multiplex PCR reads, TCRdb lists one record per CDR3 protein. The profile shows 300,000 to 400,000 distinct CDR3 sequences, around a sixth of them singletons. The sample comes from a study of T cells in Graves' hyperthyroidism and ophthalmopathy.

The specimen was blood. The rearrangement uses TRBV28 and TRBJ2-7, with D perhaps matching TRBD1 or TRBD2 (5 bases each). The sequence was collected from a woman aged 50 to 65 with Graves' hyperthyroidism. The CDR3 DNA sequence: TGTGCCAGCAGTTTAAGGGGAGCACTGTACGAGCAGTACTTC. The encoded protein is CASSLRGALYEQYF.